These 17 T cell receptor beta chains were all obtained from the same sample, sequenced in a study of blood T cell repertoires in COVID-19. Only in-frame clones appear in the TCRdb table, and some are missing; sequencing was by immunoSEQ multiplex PCR. The repertoire holds 350,000 or so clones, with roughly 90% as singletons. Source material: PBMCs or T cells enriched from blood (not recorded which). These receptors originate from a woman in her thirties who had recovered from COVID-19.

This chain connects TRBV6-2 or TRBV6-3 to TRBJ1-1; D gene ambiguous. V lost 0 bases and J 5 bases, leaving 13 bases between the germline ends. The CDR3 extends over 15 amino acids. In germline, CDR1 is MNHEY, CDR2 SVGEGT. The CDR3 nucleotides are TGTGCCAGCAGTTACTCCCCGTACGGAGCGACTGAAGCTTTCTTT. It encodes CASSYSPYGATEAFF.

The chain couples TRBV6-5 to TRBJ1-4; no reliable D call. V gave up 7 bases and J gave up 0 bases, with 9 bases separating them. Germline V gene lookup returns CDR1 MNHEY and CDR2 SVGAGI. This CDR3 region has 14 residues. For the CDR3, the DNA is TGTGCCAGCAATGCTAGAGCAACTAATGAAAAACTGTTTTTT. Translated: CASNARATNEKLFF.

V is TRBV28 and J is TRBJ1-5; the match to TRBD1 covers 7 bases. From germline, CDR1 is MDHEN and CDR2 SYDVKM. J gave up 2 bases and V 2 bases, and 3 bases lay outside the gene matches. This CDR3 is 15 amino acids long. This CDR3 is CASSLPTGGNQPQHF. CDR3 nucleotide sequence: TGTGCCAGCAGTTTACCCACAGGGGGCAATCAGCCCCAGCATTTT. Together with reference TRBV28 and TRBJ1-5, the CDR3 gives the full variable domain: DVKVTQSSRYLVKRTGEKVFLECVQDMDHENMFWYRQDPGLGLRLIYFSYDVKMKEKGDIPEGYSVSREKKERFSLILESASTNQTSMYLCASSLPTGGNQPQHFGDGTRLSIL.

The chain employs TRBV5-1 and TRBJ2-7; D possibly corresponds to TRBD1 (5 bases). V was trimmed by 0 bases and J by 2 bases, leaving 12 bases between them. The CDR3 is made up of 15 amino acids. The germline V gene encodes CDR1 SGHRS and CDR2 YFSETQ. CDR3 residues: CASSLEAGKAYEQYF. Here the CDR3 DNA reads TGCGCCAGCAGCTTGGAGGCAGGGAAGGCCTACGAGCAGTACTTC.

Concerning this clone: The same CDR3 can be traced to other DNA sequences in this sample. This rearrangement joins TRBV3-1 (or the pseudogene TRBV3-2) to TRBJ1-6; no firm D call. V lost 4 bases and J lost 7, with 8 bases in between. The CDR3 is 13 amino acids. In germline, CDR1 is LGHDT, CDR2 YNNKEL (reference sequence). CDR3 DNA: TGTGCCAGCAGCCTGTCACGGAATTCACCCCTCCACTTT. It translates to CASSLSRNSPLHF.

The chain has TRBV7-6 and TRBJ2-7; D gene uncertain. Trimming left V 5 bases short and J 6 bases short, with 17 bases between. The CDR3 has 14 amino acids. Germline CDR1 reads SGHVS; CDR2 reads FNYEAQ. CDR3 amino acids: CASSHHTPGSEQYF. The CDR3, as DNA: TGTGCCAGCAGCCACCACACCCCAGGATCCGAGCAGTACTTC.

The chain joins TRBV5-4 to TRBJ1-2; no reliable D call. This CDR3 contains 13 residues. Germline V gives CDR1 SGHNT, CDR2 YYREEE (reference sequence). Trimming pared 6 bases from V and 4 bases from J, leaving 13 bases between. Written as DNA, the CDR3 is TGTGCCAGCACTGCGAGTTTAGCCTATGGCTACACCTTC. It translates to CASTASLAYGYTF.

The chain combines TRBV4-1 with TRBJ2-1; 7 nucleotides align to TRBD2. CDR1 is MGHRA and CDR2 is YSYEKL in the germline V gene. This CDR3 spans 14 amino acids. With 4 bases clipped from V and 7 bases from J, the junction kept 7 bases outside the gene matches. The DNA for the CDR3 is TGCGCCAGCAGCCTTCAAGCGGGGTCTAATGAGCAGTTCTTC. This codes for CASSLQAGSNEQFF.

J is TRBJ2-3 and V is TRBV19; 12 nucleotides line up with TRBD2. The germline CDR1 and CDR2 sequences are LNHDA and SQIVND (reference sequence). The junction had 5 bases not matched to a gene; V was cut back by 6 bases and J by 4 bases. This CDR3 region has 15 residues. As DNA, the CDR3 is TGTGCCAGTAGCCCCCTAGCGGGAGGGCCAGATACGCAGTATTTT. Translated: CASSPLAGGPDTQYF.

The V gene is TRBV6-4, the J gene TRBJ2-4; 10 bases are shared with TRBD1. V dropped 3 bases and J dropped 14; count of bases not matched to a gene: 10. Germline V gene lookup returns CDR1 MRHNA and CDR2 SNTAGT. The length of the CDR3 is 14 residues. CDR3 sequence (DNA): TGTGCCAGCAGTGAAAATACCGGGACAGGGGCTAAGTACTTC. This gives the protein CASSENTGTGAKYF.

The chain links TRBV3-1 (or the pseudogene TRBV3-2) to TRBJ1-4; 7 bases line up with TRBD1. This CDR3 contains 14 residues. Germline lookup yields CDR1 LGHDT and CDR2 YNNKEL (reference sequence). V gave up 9 bases and J gave up 4 bases; unmatched junction bases: 8. This chain's CDR3 is CARPDGTVNEKLFF. The CDR3 DNA is TGTGCCAGGCCAGACGGGACAGTTAATGAAAAACTGTTTTTT.

This clone was detected once. The chain couples TRBV27 to TRBJ2-1; 9 nucleotides line up with TRBD2. Germline CDR1 and CDR2: MNHEY and SMNVEV (reference sequence). V lost 6 bases and J lost 2; bases outside the gene matches: 2. The CDR3 runs 14 residues. CDR3 residues: CASSIAGAYNEQFF. In DNA, the CDR3 is TGTGCCAGCAGCATAGCGGGAGCCTACAATGAGCAGTTCTTC.

This rearrangement joins TRBV30 to TRBJ1-2, with 8 positions matching TRBD1. After removal of 5 bases from V and 4 bases from J, the junction contained 9 bases not matched to a gene. The CDR3 contains 14 residues. CDR1 GTSNPN and CDR2 SVGIG come from the germline V gene (reference sequence). CDR3 DNA sequence: TGTGCCTGGGGACCGAGGACAGGGCCCTATGGCTACACCTTC. Amino acid sequence: CAWGPRTGPYGYTF.

The J gene is TRBJ2-5, the V gene TRBV12-3 or TRBV12-4; maybe TRBD1 (5 bases). With 3 bases removed from V and 2 bases from J, the gap between germline ends came to 7 bases. This CDR3 is 13 amino acids long. The chain's CDR3 is CASSLTVQETQYF. DNA for the CDR3: TGTGCCAGCAGTTTGACAGTTCAAGAGACCCAGTACTTC.

The chain carries TRBV4-3 and TRBJ2-7, with a weak D call TRBD1 (7 bases). V was cut by 4 bases and J by 5 bases, with 18 bases left in between. CDR1 and CDR2 (germline): LGHNA, YSLEER. CDR3 length equals 15 residues. The CDR3 here is CASSPNRGGSDEQYF. The CDR3 DNA reads as TGCGCCAGCAGCCCTAACAGGGGAGGTAGCGACGAGCAGTACTTC.

V and J are TRBV6-5 and TRBJ2-7; D is uncertain. Deletions cut 6 bases from V and 1 base from J, with 10 bases between. Germline lookup yields CDR1 MNHEY and CDR2 SVGAGI. The CDR3 covers 13 residues. In DNA, the CDR3 is TGTGCCAGCAGGCCAGGTTTGTCCTACGAGCAGTACTTC. It is translated as CASRPGLSYEQYF.

The rearrangement uses TRBV3-1 (or the pseudogene TRBV3-2) and TRBJ1-4, with D hard to call. Germline CDR1 is LGHDT and CDR2 is YNNKEL (reference sequence). Trimming left V 6 bases short and J 5 bases short, with 16 bases between. The CDR3 sequence is 15 residues long. In nucleotides, the CDR3 is TGTGCCAGCAGGAACTTTCTTGGGAGGAATGAAAAACTGTTTTTT. It yields the protein CASRNFLGRNEKLFF.